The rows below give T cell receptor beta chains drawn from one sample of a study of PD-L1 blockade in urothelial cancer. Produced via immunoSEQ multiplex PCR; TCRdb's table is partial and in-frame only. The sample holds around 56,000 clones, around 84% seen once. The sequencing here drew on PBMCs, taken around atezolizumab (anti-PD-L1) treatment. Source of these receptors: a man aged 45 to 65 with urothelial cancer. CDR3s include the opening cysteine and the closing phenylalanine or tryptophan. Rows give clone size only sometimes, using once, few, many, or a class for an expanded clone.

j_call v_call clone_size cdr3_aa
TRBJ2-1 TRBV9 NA CASSAMGGSSYNEQFF
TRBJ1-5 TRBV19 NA CASSVSSDQPQHF
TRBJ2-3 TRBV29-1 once CSGGDTDTQYF
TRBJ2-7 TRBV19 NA CASSGSYSYEQYF
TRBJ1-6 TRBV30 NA CAWSVQVNSPLHF
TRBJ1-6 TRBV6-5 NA CATRRGSPSPLHF
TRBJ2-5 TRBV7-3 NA CASSFLGGVETQYF
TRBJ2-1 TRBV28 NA CASRPLGGSSYNEQFF
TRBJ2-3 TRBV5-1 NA CASSLATSGSTDTQYF
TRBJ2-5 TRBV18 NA CASSPRSAGEETQYF
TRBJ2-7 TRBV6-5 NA CASRAGQGLREQYF
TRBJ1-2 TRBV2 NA CASSDSGAFGYTF
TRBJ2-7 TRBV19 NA CASSQGAGPYEQYF
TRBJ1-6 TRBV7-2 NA CASSLIDRGVSPLHF
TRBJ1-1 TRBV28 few CASTLYTEAFF
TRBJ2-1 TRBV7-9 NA CASSGLAGASYNEQFF
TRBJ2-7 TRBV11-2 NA CASRGQVSYEQYF
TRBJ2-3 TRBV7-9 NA CASSQGSTDTQYF
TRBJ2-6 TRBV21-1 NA CASSPRGSTGANVLTF
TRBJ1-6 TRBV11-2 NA CASSYGQNHNSPLHF
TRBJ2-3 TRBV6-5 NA CASRLAGETDTQYF
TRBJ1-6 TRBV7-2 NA CASSLASAYNSPLHF
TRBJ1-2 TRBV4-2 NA CASSQFPRDKYNYGYTF
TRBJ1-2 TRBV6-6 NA CASSPQGRSYGYTF
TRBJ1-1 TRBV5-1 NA CASSLEGHTEAFF
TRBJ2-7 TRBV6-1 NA CASSESVGDTYEQYF
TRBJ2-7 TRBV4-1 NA CASSPPGLAQEEQYF
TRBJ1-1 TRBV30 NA CAWTAGGKTEAFF